The rows below give T cell receptor beta chains drawn from one sample of a study of cytomegalovirus exposure and HLA in healthy donors. The repertoire was sequenced with immunoSEQ multiplex PCR; TCRdb's copy has only in-frame clones and lacks some. The table records about 120,000 clones, about 83% of them present only once. The sequenced sample was PBMCs. These receptors were taken from a man aged 18 to 30 in good health and CMV-seronegative. Both conserved end residues are part of each CDR3.

V gene	J gene	CDR3 protein
TRBV6-1	TRBJ2-7	CASIGGGSFYEQYF
TRBV6-5	TRBJ2-3	CASSRGQGTDTQYF
TRBV10-3	TRBJ1-5	CAISKSGAQLGQPQHF
TRBV11-3	TRBJ2-2	CASSPGGQHTGELFF
TRBV5-6	TRBJ1-4	CASSPGTGTNEKLFF
TRBV6-6	TRBJ2-7	CASSLQAGGFEQYF
TRBV6-4	TRBJ1-4	CASSDSSGGDEKLFF
TRBV5-4	TRBJ1-2	CASSRQGLDGYTF
TRBV6-5	TRBJ2-7	CASSTPYEQYF
TRBV4-2	TRBJ2-5	CASSYGTSGIKTQYF
TRBV11-3	TRBJ2-6	CASSDRTGSGANVLTF
TRBV6-5	TRBJ2-5	CASSYSETQYF
TRBV5-1	TRBJ2-5	CASSLVGQGAGTQYF
TRBV5-6	TRBJ1-2	CASSRRQGRGYTF
TRBV28	TRBJ1-5	CAAGAGLSNQPQHF
TRBV7-9	TRBJ2-7	CASSLGELVKQYF
TRBV7-9	TRBJ1-1	CASSPQVGGNTEAFF
TRBV11-1	TRBJ1-1	CASSAIGGGGTEAFF
TRBV6-1	TRBJ1-1	CASSWNTANTEAFF
TRBV19	TRBJ2-2	CASSQTVNTGELFF
TRBV5-4	TRBJ2-7	CASSSRYEQYF
TRBV6-6	TRBJ2-5	CASTLAVQETQYF
TRBV19	TRBJ2-7	CASHRGPCSSYEQYF
TRBV13	TRBJ2-7	CASRRQGAHEQYF
TRBV28	TRBJ2-5	CASSYGSGVRETQYF
TRBV4-2	TRBJ2-7	CASSQKNSADEQYF
TRBV6-6	TRBJ2-2	CASSFSAGELFF
TRBV6-5	TRBJ2-7	CASSPLGGRGEGYF
TRBV6-6	TRBJ1-2	CASKTGDRGSGYTF
TRBV19	TRBJ2-5	CASKASGAVETQYF
TRBV6-1	TRBJ2-3	CASRELAGGPDTQYF
TRBV7-9	TRBJ2-1	CAGGGGGPFNEQFF
TRBV18	TRBJ1-1	CASSQRGTEAFF
TRBV7-2	TRBJ2-7	CASSSYRDRGREQYF